The present entry profiles one T cell receptor (beta chain) with its context. The sample comes from a study of PD-1 blockade in classical Hodgkin lymphoma. Using immunoSEQ multiplex PCR, the repertoire was profiled, and TCRdb retains in-frame clones only, with some absent. The sample lists some 35,000 clones, more than 80% occurring once. V dropped 0 bases and J dropped 5 bases, with 16 bases sitting between them. Germline lookup yields CDR1 MNHNS and CDR2 SASEGT. The CDR3 runs 16 residues. Brentuximab vedotin exposure varied among the patients, all of whom had relapsed after autologous stem cell transplantation. The authors purified CD4+ T cells from thawed PBMCs by magnetic negative selection.

The source was CD4+ T cells from blood, collected at baseline. This receptor was taken from a human donor with classical Hodgkin lymphoma. The chain recombines TRBV6-1 with TRBJ1-2, with D maybe TRBD1 (6 bases). The CDR3 sequence: CASSEAFAGAGYGYTF. In nucleotides, the CDR3 is TGTGCCAGCAGTGAAGCGTTTGCGGGGGCCGGGTATGGCTACACCTTC.